This T cell receptor (beta chain) was retrieved from a study of Ad26.COV2.S vaccination and SARS-CoV-2 variants. The table came from immunoSEQ multiplex PCR; TCRdb's copy has only in-frame clones and leaves some out. The sample includes hundreds of thousands of clones, about 89% of them seen just once. Trimming took off 2 bases at V and 5 bases at J, with 9 bases between the two ends. The CDR3 spans 13 residues. CDR1 is MRHNA and CDR2 is SNTAGT in the germline V gene. Treatment denoted: roughly 19 received Ad26.COV2.S at low or high dose, single or two shots; 5 received placebo; per-sample allocation not given. Samples were taken on day 63 after the first vaccine or placebo injection. There are a few counts of this clone.

The clonotype comes from a person between 18 and 65 years old who received the Ad26.COV2.S COVID-19 vaccine or a placebo. This specimen was peripheral blood, taken in a trial of Ad26.COV2.S vaccine versus placebo. The J gene is TRBJ1-1, the V gene TRBV6-4; D is perhaps TRBD1 (5 bases). The CDR3 spells CASSDRGETEAFF. In DNA, the CDR3 is TGTGCCAGCAGTGACCGGGGGGAGACTGAAGCTTTCTTT.